These T cell receptor beta chains were read from a single sample in a study of Siglec-9 on CD8 T cells in melanoma. The data were produced by immunoSEQ multiplex PCR, yet TCRdb's version contains in-frame clones alone and is incomplete. The sample consists of more than 30,000 clones, about 80% of them appearing once. The specimen sequenced was Siglec-9- CD8+ T cells sorted from blood. The receptors shown here come from a human donor in good health. Both conserved end residues are part of each CDR3. The D gene is left open where the match is weak. Only some rows state a clone size, as once, few, many or a class for expanded clones.

J | V | D | size | DNA | CDR3
TRBJ1-4 | TRBV4-1 | TRBD1 | - | TGCGCCAGCAGCCAATCCGGCCCGCCCCTGGACAGGTGGATTAATGAAAAACTGTTTTTT | CASSQSGPPLDRWINEKLFF
TRBJ1-3 | TRBV13 | - | - | TGTGCCAGCAGCTTAGGCAGGGCTGGAAACACCATATATTTT | CASSLGRAGNTIYF
TRBJ2-7 | TRBV19 | - | few | TGTGCCAGTAGTATCAACAGGGTCTACGAGCAGTACTTC | CASSINRVYEQYF
TRBJ1-5 | TRBV18 | - | - | TGTGCCAGCTCACCAGGGGGGAGCAATCAGCCCCAGCATTTT | CASSPGGSNQPQHF
TRBJ2-7 | TRBV6-5 | - | - | TGTGCCAGCAGTTACGGAAAGGGCTACGAGCAGTACTTC | CASSYGKGYEQYF
TRBJ2-3 | TRBV30 | TRBD1 | - | TGTGCCTGGAAGCCGGGACAGGGGGCAAATACGCAGTATTTT | CAWKPGQGANTQYF
TRBJ1-2 | TRBV9 | - | - | TGTGCCAGCAGCGAAAGCCACACTAACTATGGCTACACCTTC | CASSESHTNYGYTF
TRBJ2-3 | TRBV27 | TRBD2 | - | TGTGCCAGCAGTTTGGGGACTAGCGGGGGAGGGGATACGCAGTATTTT | CASSLGTSGGGDTQYF
TRBJ1-1 | TRBV2 | TRBD1 | - | TGTGCCAGCAGTGATGGGACAGGGATATGGGACACTGAAGCTTTCTTT | CASSDGTGIWDTEAFF
TRBJ1-3 | TRBV9 | - | - | TGTGCCAGCAGCGCGAACAGGGAAGACTCTGGAAACACCATATATTTT | CASSANREDSGNTIYF
TRBJ1-2 | TRBV14 | - | - | TGTGCCAGCAGACCTCTGGGGGATTCTCATGGCTACACCTTC | CASRPLGDSHGYTF
TRBJ2-7 | TRBV11-2 | TRBD1 | - | TGTGCCAGCAGCCCCAGGGGAGACAGGGGGTCTAACGAGCAGTACTTC | CASSPRGDRGSNEQYF
TRBJ2-7 | TRBV19 | - | - | TGTGCCAGTAGTATAGGAAGGGGCGAGTCCTACGAGCAGTACTTC | CASSIGRGESYEQYF
TRBJ2-7 | TRBV19 | - | once | TGTGCCAGTAGTAATGGGTACGAGCAGTACTTC | CASSNGYEQYF
TRBJ1-2 | TRBV4-1 | TRBD1 | - | TGCGCCAGCAGCCAACTACCTGGGGGGGACAGGAGGGGAAACTATGGCTACACCTTC | CASSQLPGGDRRGNYGYTF
TRBJ1-4 | TRBV5-1 | - | - | TGCGCCAGCAGCTTGGAGACCTCCACTAATGAAAAACTGTTTTTT | CASSLETSTNEKLFF
TRBJ1-1 | TRBV4-1 | TRBD1 | few | TGCGCCAGCAGCCTGGCCCGACAGGGGGGGAACACTGAAGCTTTCTTT | CASSLARQGGNTEAFF
TRBJ1-1 | TRBV6-5 | - | - | TGTGCCAGCAGTTACTCGTCTCCTTCGAACACTGAAGCTTTCTTT | CASSYSSPSNTEAFF
TRBJ2-7 | TRBV27 | - | few | TGTGCCAGCGGACTACTTGGACCCTACGAGCAGTACTTC | CASGLLGPYEQYF
TRBJ2-1 | TRBV7-3 | TRBD1 | - | TGTGCCAGCAGCTTAGCGACAGGGGTGTACAATGAGCAGTTCTTC | CASSLATGVYNEQFF
TRBJ1-2 | TRBV5-5 | - | - | TGTGCCAGCAGCTTGGCTGCGGGGGAAGGAAACTATGGCTACACCTTC | CASSLAAGEGNYGYTF
TRBJ2-1 | TRBV7-6 | - | - | TGTGCCAGCAGCTCCAGGGGTACGGATGAGCAGTTCTTC | CASSSRGTDEQFF
TRBJ2-4 | TRBV7-8 | - | - | TGTGCCAGCAGCTCCCTGGGTGAAGACATTCAGTACTTC | CASSSLGEDIQYF
TRBJ1-4 | TRBV27 | - | - | TGTGCCAGCAGTTGGGGCGGCCCTCCTGAAAAACTGTTTTTT | CASSWGGPPEKLFF
TRBJ2-7 | TRBV5-8 | - | - | TGTGCCACCGACCACGGGACAAGTCCCTACGAGCAGTACTTC | CATDHGTSPYEQYF
TRBJ1-3 | TRBV7-6 | TRBD1 | - | TGTGCCAGCAGTTCTACAGGGGCTGAGTCTGGAAACACCATATATTTT | CASSSTGAESGNTIYF
TRBJ2-7 | TRBV7-2 | - | - | TGTGCCAGCAGCTTTAAGGGGAACGAGCAGTACTTC | CASSFKGNEQYF
TRBJ2-5 | TRBV30 | TRBD1 | - | TGTGCCGGCACAGGGGGCGTGGAGGCCCAGTACTTC | CAGTGGVEAQYF
TRBJ2-1 | TRBV27 | - | - | TGTGCCAGCGGTTACAGTGACTCATACAATGAGCAGTTCTTC | CASGYSDSYNEQFF
TRBJ1-4 | TRBV11-2 | - | - | TGTGCCAGCAGCTCTGAGGGGAGGGTAAATGAAAAACTGTTTTTT | CASSSEGRVNEKLFF
TRBJ1-4 | TRBV7-9 | TRBD1 | - | TGTGCCAGCAGCTTGACCGGACAGGGTGGGAATGAAAAACTGTTTTTT | CASSLTGQGGNEKLFF
TRBJ2-1 | TRBV29-1 | TRBD2 | - | TGCAGCGTTGCCGGGACTAGCGGGGGGCCGGAGTATAATGAGCAGTTCTTC | CSVAGTSGGPEYNEQFF
TRBJ2-1 | TRBV29-1 | - | - | TGCAGCGTTGAGGCTAACCTCTACAATGAGCAGTTCTTC | CSVEANLYNEQFF
TRBJ2-1 | TRBV15 | - | - | TGTGCCACCAGCAGAGATCTCACAAATGAGCAGTTCTTC | CATSRDLTNEQFF
TRBJ2-3 | TRBV7-8 | TRBD2 | once | TGTGCCAGCAGCTTAGGGTTGGCGGGAGGGGACGCAGATACGCAGTATTTT | CASSLGLAGGDADTQYF
TRBJ2-1 | TRBV5-6 | - | - | TGTGCCAGCAGCTTGTGGGGAGACAATGAGCAGTTCTTC | CASSLWGDNEQFF
TRBJ2-2 | TRBV7-9 | TRBD2 | once | TGTGCCAGCAGCCCCGTGGTGGGAGGGCCCCACGGGGAGCTGTTTTTT | CASSPVVGGPHGELFF
TRBJ2-3 | TRBV21-1 | - | - | TGTGCCAGCGCAAGGAGACTCCGCACAGATACGCAGTATTTT | CASARRLRTDTQYF
TRBJ1-1 | TRBV5-1 | - | - | TGCGCCAGCTCCCTTGACCCAAAGGACACTGAAGCTTTCTTT | CASSLDPKDTEAFF
TRBJ1-2 | TRBV4-1 | - | once | TGCGCCAGCAGCCAATCCCAAGACATAGCTTCTGGCTACACCTTC | CASSQSQDIASGYTF
TRBJ1-2 | TRBV27 | - | - | TGTGCCAGCAGTTTGACCTCCGGGACAACCTATGGCTACACCTTC | CASSLTSGTTYGYTF
TRBJ2-7 | TRBV5-1 | TRBD2 | - | TGCGCCAGCAGCTTGAGCGGGGGAGACTCCTACGAGCAGTACTTC | CASSLSGGDSYEQYF
TRBJ2-7 | TRBV7-3 | - | - | TGTGCCAGCAGCTCGGACAGTTTGGAGCAGTACTTC | CASSSDSLEQYF
TRBJ2-5 | TRBV13 | TRBD1 | - | TGTGCCAGCAGCTTCCTGAGGGGACAGGGGACACAAGAGACCCAGTACTTC | CASSFLRGQGTQETQYF
TRBJ2-7 | TRBV7-3 | - | - | TGTGCCAGCAGCTTAATACGCGAGCAGTACTTC | CASSLIREQYF
TRBJ2-1 | TRBV4-2 | TRBD1 | - | TGTGCCAGCAGCCAAGATATGAAGGGGGCGCAAAATGAGCAGTTCTTC | CASSQDMKGAQNEQFF
TRBJ2-1 | TRBV2 | - | - | TGTGCCACCACCCCATGGGGTGGTAGCGATGAGCAGTTCTTC | CATTPWGGSDEQFF
TRBJ1-1 | TRBV29-1 | - | - | TGCAGCGTTGTGAAACCTAACACTGAAGCTTTCTTT | CSVVKPNTEAFF
TRBJ2-7 | TRBV28 | TRBD1 | once | TGTGCCAGCAGTTTGGGACAGGTCTCCTACGAGCAGTACTTC | CASSLGQVSYEQYF
TRBJ2-7 | TRBV27 | TRBD1 | - | TGTGCCAGCAGTTTTGGGACAGCCGCCTACGAGCAGTACTTC | CASSFGTAAYEQYF